Listed here is a single TCR beta chain. Assay: immunoSEQ multiplex PCR; the TCRdb copy retains only in-frame clones and omits some. The sample records roughly 14,000 clones, 70% to 90% being singletons. This specimen comes from a study of immune evolution from preneoplasia to lung adenocarcinoma. V was clipped by 4 bases and J by 3 bases, with 24 bases between them. The CDR3 loop spans 18 amino acids. CDR1 is SEHNR, CDR2 FQNEAQ, per germline (reference sequence). Macro-dissection enriched premalignant or tumor cells before nucleic acid extraction. This TCR was recovered from a person between 70 and 80 years old with lung adenocarcinoma. This chain uses TRBV7-9 with TRBJ1-2, with D maybe TRBD1 (5 bases). Sequencing was performed on FFPE minimally invasive lung adenocarcinoma tissue. The CDR3 is CASSYSGQGSRQDYGYTF. CDR3 nucleotide sequence: TGTGCCAGCAGCTATAGTGGGCAGGGTTCGAGGCAGGACTATGGCTACACCTTC.